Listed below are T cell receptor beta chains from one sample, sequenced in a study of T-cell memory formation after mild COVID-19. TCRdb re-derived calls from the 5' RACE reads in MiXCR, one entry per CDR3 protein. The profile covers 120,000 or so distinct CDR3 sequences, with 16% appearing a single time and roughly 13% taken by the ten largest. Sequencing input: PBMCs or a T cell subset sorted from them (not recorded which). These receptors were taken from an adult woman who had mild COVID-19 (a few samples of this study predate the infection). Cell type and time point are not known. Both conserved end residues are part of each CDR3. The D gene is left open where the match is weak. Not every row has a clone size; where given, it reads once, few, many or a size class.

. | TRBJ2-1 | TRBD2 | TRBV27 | TGTGCCAGCAGTTCCAGGTGGCTAGCGGTTTCCTACAATGAGCAGTTCTTC | CASSSRWLAVSYNEQFF
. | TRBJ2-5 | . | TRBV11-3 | TGTGCCAGCAGCCCCAGTGGCGCGATTGAGACCCAGTACTTC | CASSPSGAIETQYF
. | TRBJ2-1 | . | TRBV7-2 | TGTGCCAGCAGCTTAGGGTGGGCAGGGAGCTCCTACAATGAGCAGTTCTTC | CASSLGWAGSSYNEQFF
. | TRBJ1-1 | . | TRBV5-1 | TGCGCCAGCAGCTTGGCCACGGTCTTGAACACTGAAGCTTTCTTT | CASSLATVLNTEAFF
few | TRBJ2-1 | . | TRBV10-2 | TGCGCCAGCAGTCGGCAGGGGAGTATCGATGAGCAGTTCTTC | CASSRQGSIDEQFF
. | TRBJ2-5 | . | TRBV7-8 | TGTGCCTCGGGGGGCCAGGCGACCCAGTACTTC | CASGGQATQYF
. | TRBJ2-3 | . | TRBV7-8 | TGTGCCAGCAGCTTAGTTGGGACGTCAAGAGTCACAGATACGCAGTATTTT | CASSLVGTSRVTDTQYF
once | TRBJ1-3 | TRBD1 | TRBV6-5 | TGTGCCAGCAGACGTGGACAGGGTGGAAACACCATATATTTT | CASRRGQGGNTIYF
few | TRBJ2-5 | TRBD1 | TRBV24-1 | TGTGCCACCAGCCCAGCCCCGGGACAGGGTGGGGAGACCCAGTACTTC | CATSPAPGQGGETQYF
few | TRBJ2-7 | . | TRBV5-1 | TGCGCCAGCAGCTTGAGCCCCAACGAGCAGTACTTC | CASSLSPNEQYF
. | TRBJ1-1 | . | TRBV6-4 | TGTGCCAGCAGTTTGGGGAAGGGAACTGAAGCTTTCTTT | CASSLGKGTEAFF
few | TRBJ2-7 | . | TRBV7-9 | TGTGCCAGCAGCCCGTACAAGGACTCCTACGAGCAGTACTTC | CASSPYKDSYEQYF
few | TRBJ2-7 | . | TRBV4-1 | TGCGCCAGCAGCCTCCGGACTGCTAAGTCCTACGAGCAGTACTTC | CASSLRTAKSYEQYF
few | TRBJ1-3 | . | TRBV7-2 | TGTGCCAGCAGCCCCCGGGCTACCTTCGGATCCTGGGCAAACACCATATATTTT | CASSPRATFGSWANTIYF
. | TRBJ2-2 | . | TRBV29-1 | TGCAGCGTGAGGACAGAGAACACCGGGGAGCTGTTTTTT | CSVRTENTGELFF
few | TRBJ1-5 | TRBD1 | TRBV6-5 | TGTGCCAGCAGTTCAGGAGGACAGGGAGGCAATCAGCCCCAGCATTTT | CASSSGGQGGNQPQHF
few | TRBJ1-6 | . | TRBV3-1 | TGTGCCAGCAGCCACAATTCACCCCTCCACTTT | CASSHNSPLHF